This entry features one TCR beta chain sequence. The antigen is unknown. These data originate in a study of PD-1 blockade in classical Hodgkin lymphoma. Following autologous stem cell transplantation, relapse occurred in every patient, and exposure to brentuximab vedotin varied. Deletions cut 2 bases from V and 8 bases from J, with 12 bases between. CDR1 is MNHEY, CDR2 SVGAGI, per germline. The CDR3 contains 14 residues. Method: immunoSEQ multiplex PCR; TCRdb's copy keeps in-frame clones and lacks some. The table shows tens of thousands of clones, with roughly 85% occurring only once. Study conclusions and caveats: By C4D1, CD4+ diversity increased significantly, especially in complete responders.

This rearrangement joins TRBV6-5 to TRBJ1-4; TRBD1 might be the D (6 bases). Material: peripheral blood mononuclear cells (PBMCs), obtained before the second cycle of nivolumab. This TCR came from a human donor with classical Hodgkin lymphoma. The CDR3 DNA reads TGTGCCAGCAGTTACGCCGGGGGCTGGGAAAAACTGTTTTTT. It codes for CASSYAGGWEKLFF.